Each of the 25 T cell receptor beta chains below was sequenced from the same sample in a study of T-cell memory formation after mild COVID-19. TCRdb ran MiXCR on the 5' RACE reads and lists one entry per CDR3 protein. The sample includes approximately 250,000 distinct CDR3 sequences, 15% to 20% of them seen just once. Sequenced: PBMCs or a T cell subset sorted from them (not recorded which). Receptor source: a man in his late teens or twenties who had mild COVID-19 (a few samples of this study predate the infection). Cell type and time point are not known.

The rearrangement joins TRBV7-2 to TRBJ2-5, with a tentative D call TRBD1 (7 bases). CDR1 and CDR2 from the germline V gene are SGHTA and FQGNSA. The CDR3 spans 13 residues. V shed 8 bases and J shed 3 bases, with 13 bases lying between them. CDR3 nucleotide sequence: TGTGCCAGCCGGAGGGGGCAAGAAGAGACCCAGTACTTC. Translating gives CASRRGQEETQYF.

This clonotype has only a few counts. V and J are TRBV7-2 and TRBJ2-5; no clear D. This CDR3 comprises 14 residues. Germline V gene data show CDR1 as SGHTA and CDR2 as FQGNSA. V dropped 5 bases and J dropped 5 bases, with 15 bases sitting between them. CDR3 DNA sequence: TGTGCCAGCAGCCCCACGCCCTTCCGGGAGACCCAGTACTTC. It translates to CASSPTPFRETQYF.

The chain carries TRBV5-1 and TRBJ2-2, with TRBD2 matching over 9 bases. The CDR3 has 15 residues. Germline values: CDR1 SGHRS, CDR2 YFSETQ. J gave up 1 base and V 5 bases, and 3 bases lay outside the gene matches. Here the CDR3 reads CASRAGGQNTGELFF. The DNA for the CDR3 is TGCGCCAGCAGAGCGGGGGGACAGAACACCGGGGAGCTGTTTTTT. Drawing the rest from reference TRBV5-1 and TRBJ2-2, the complete variable domain is KAGVTQTPRYLIKTRGQQVTLSCSPISGHRSVSWYQQTPGQGLQFLFEYFSETQRNKGNFPGRFSGRQFSNSRSEMNVSTLELGDSALYLCASRAGGQNTGELFFGEGSRLTVL.

The chain links TRBV28 to TRBJ2-3; 7 positions agree with TRBD2. CDR3 length: 14 residues. After removal of 6 bases from V and 0 bases from J, the junction contained 3 bases not matched to a gene. Germline CDR1 MDHEN, CDR2 SYDVKM. The CDR3 region is CASRGAGSTDTQYF. The CDR3 bases are TGTGCCAGCAGGGGAGCGGGGAGCACAGATACGCAGTATTTT. Filled out from reference TRBV28 and TRBJ2-3, the complete variable domain reads DVKVTQSSRYLVKRTGEKVFLECVQDMDHENMFWYRQDPGLGLRLIYFSYDVKMKEKGDIPEGYSVSREKKERFSLILESASTNQTSMYLCASRGAGSTDTQYFGPGTRLTVL.

This clonotype showed up many times. This chain connects TRBV25-1 to TRBJ2-6; tentative D call: TRBD2 (6 bases). Germline V gene lookup returns CDR1 MGHDK and CDR2 SYGVNS. The CDR3 extends over 16 amino acids. The germline V and J ends were trimmed by 0 bases and 2 bases, with 8 bases remaining between them. The DNA for the CDR3 is TGTGCCAGCAGTGAATATACGGGAGCTGGGGCCAACGTCCTGACTTTC. Translating gives CASSEYTGAGANVLTF.

This clonotype was detected ten times or more. The chain combines TRBV4-1 with TRBJ1-1, with D uncertain. Per the germline V gene, CDR1 is MGHRA and CDR2 is YSYEKL. Trimming cost V 3 bases and J 4 bases, with 6 bases left between them. CDR3 length equals 12 residues. CDR3 region: CASSQVGTEAFF. In DNA form, the CDR3 reads TGCGCCAGCAGCCAGGTCGGCACTGAAGCTTTCTTT.

The V and J genes are TRBV12-3 or TRBV12-4 and TRBJ1-2; possible D gene TRBD1, 6 bases. The CDR3 loop spans 10 amino acids. Trimming removed 6 bases from V and 8 bases from J, with 7 bases in between. The CDR3 sequence is CASSRGGYTF. The CDR3 DNA reads TGTGCCAGCAGCAGGGGCGGCTACACCTTC.

This clonotype showed up many times. This chain joins TRBV20-1 and TRBJ2-1; D not resolved. Germline V CDR1 and CDR2: DFQATT, SNEGSKA (reference sequence). V gave up 6 bases and J gave up 2 bases, with 2 bases separating them. This CDR3 region has 10 residues. The CDR3 here is CSAAYNEQFF. The CDR3 DNA reads as TGCAGTGCAGCCTACAATGAGCAGTTCTTC.

This clonotype was recorded a few times. This chain uses TRBV15 with TRBJ2-5; the D is unclear. Germline CDR1 LNHNV, CDR2 YYDKDF (reference sequence). The length of the CDR3 is 14 residues. Trimming removed 0 bases from V and 5 bases from J, with 10 bases in between. The CDR3 nucleotides read TGTGCCACCAGCAGAGACCCCCTCGGGGAGACCCAGTACTTC. Protein product: CATSRDPLGETQYF. Supplemented by reference TRBV15 and TRBJ2-5, the full variable domain reads DAMVIQNPRYQVTQFGKPVTLSCSQTLNHNVMYWYQQKSSQAPKLLFHYYDKDFNNEADTPDNFQSRRPNTSFCFLDIRSPGLGDTAMYLCATSRDPLGETQYFGPGTRLLVL.

The V and J genes are TRBV7-9 and TRBJ2-3, with D perhaps being TRBD1 or TRBD2 (7 bases each). V shed 5 bases and J shed 3 bases, with 15 bases lying between them. Germline V CDR1 and CDR2: SEHNR, FQNEAQ (reference sequence). CDR3 length equals 15 residues. CDR3 loop: CASSQGGHWTDTQYF. The CDR3 bases are TGTGCCAGCAGCCAGGGGGGGCATTGGACAGATACGCAGTATTTT.

The V and J genes are TRBV12-3 or TRBV12-4 and TRBJ1-1; 10 nucleotides agree with TRBD1. This CDR3 comprises 15 residues. The V and J ends lost 5 bases and 6 bases, in that order; junction bases with no gene match: 9. The CDR3 DNA reads TGTGCCAGCAGTCCCCGGACAGGGGGTCCCTCTGAAGCTTTCTTT. It is translated as CASSPRTGGPSEAFF.

CDR3: CASSLNTGSVEQFF. The CDR3 DNA reads TGCGCCAGCAGCCTAAACACAGGGTCGGTTGAGCAGTTCTTC. The chain combines TRBV5-1 with TRBJ2-1; TRBD1 is a possible D gene (6 bases). The CDR3 contains 14 residues. Trimming cost V 4 bases and J 9 bases, with 17 bases left between them. From germline, CDR1 is SGHRS and CDR2 YFSETQ.

The V and J genes are TRBV4-3 and TRBJ2-7, with TRBD1 matching over 7 bases. In germline, CDR1 is LGHNA, CDR2 YSLEER. This CDR3 has 13 amino acids. V gave up 5 bases and J gave up 8 bases; unmatched junction bases: 9. The chain's CDR3 is CASSGTAGGKQYF. Here the CDR3 DNA reads TGCGCCAGCAGCGGGACAGCTGGCGGCAAGCAGTACTTC.

This clonotype was seen ten or more times. V is TRBV6-2 or TRBV6-3 and J is TRBJ2-2, with D perhaps matching TRBD1 (6 bases). Germline V gives CDR1 MNHEY, CDR2 SVGEGT. V was shortened by 7 bases and J by 5 bases, with 20 bases between the two germline ends. This CDR3 spans 16 amino acids. CDR3 sequence: CASTKGGHMRTGELFF. The CDR3 DNA follows: TGTGCCAGCACCAAAGGGGGACACATGAGGACCGGGGAGCTGTTTTTT.

This clonotype came up a few times. The rearrangement links TRBV12-3 or TRBV12-4 to TRBJ1-1; D possibly corresponds to TRBD1 (5 bases). Trimming took off 1 base at V and 1 base at J, with 22 bases between the two ends. This CDR3 is built from 19 residues. DNA for the CDR3: TGTGCCAGCAGTTTAGATGAAATCTGGGGGGATGGGGAGAACACTGAAGCTTTCTTT. Protein product: CASSLDEIWGDGENTEAFF.

The chain is built from TRBV5-4 and TRBJ2-2; D is uncertain. Trimming pared 5 bases from V and 2 bases from J, leaving 13 bases between. This CDR3 comprises 15 residues. The germline V gene has CDR1 SGHNT and CDR2 YYREEE (reference sequence). The CDR3 here is CASSLVSSNTGELFF. The CDR3 DNA is TGTGCCAGCAGTTTAGTAAGCTCCAACACCGGGGAGCTGTTTTTT.

This clonotype has just a few counts. The chain uses TRBV5-1 and TRBJ1-1; TRBD1 aligns across 10 bases. This CDR3 comprises 15 residues. V lost 0 bases, J lost 4 bases, and 3 bases stayed unmatched. Germline CDR1 is SGHRS and CDR2 is YFSETQ. The CDR3 is CASSLERTGGTEAFF. DNA of the CDR3: TGCGCCAGCAGCTTGGAGAGGACAGGGGGCACTGAAGCTTTCTTT.

The rearrangement uses TRBV20-1 and TRBJ2-5; D could derive from TRBD1 or TRBD2 (5 bases each). CDR3 length equals 14 residues. Germline CDR1 DFQATT, CDR2 SNEGSKA (reference sequence). V lost 6 bases and J lost 1, with 15 bases in between. The CDR3 bases are TGCAGTGCACGTACCGGGACCGCCCAAGAGACCCAGTACTTC. This encodes CSARTGTAQETQYF.

The V gene is TRBV5-1, the J gene TRBJ2-7; TRBD2 is a possible D gene (6 bases). In germline, CDR1 is SGHRS, CDR2 YFSETQ. This CDR3 is 17 amino acids long. Trimming took 5 bases from V and 3 from J, leaving 24 bases between them. The CDR3 reads CASSSQGGRQAHYEQYF. The CDR3 region has the DNA TGCGCCAGCAGTTCCCAGGGAGGTCGTCAGGCGCACTACGAGCAGTACTTC.

This clonotype was observed a handful of times. The chain has TRBV5-1 and TRBJ2-1; 9 positions match TRBD1. Unmatched junction bases numbered 7, after V lost 4 bases and J lost 2 bases. Germline CDR1 SGHRS, CDR2 YFSETQ. The CDR3 extends over 16 amino acids. CDR3 loop: CASSPGQGRTYNEQFF. For the CDR3, the DNA is TGCGCCAGCAGCCCTGGACAGGGGAGGACCTACAATGAGCAGTTCTTC.

The sample holds a few counts of this clonotype. This chain uses TRBV28 with TRBJ2-7; D not certain. V was trimmed by 2 bases and J by 4 bases, leaving 12 bases between them. Germline V CDR1 and CDR2: MDHEN, SYDVKM. This CDR3 spans 14 amino acids. CDR3 nucleotide sequence: TGTGCCAGCAGTTTAGACGGGCGGCCATACGAGCAGTACGTC. Protein sequence: CASSLDGRPYEQYV.

The rearrangement links TRBV20-1 to TRBJ2-4; weak D call: TRBD1 (5 bases). CDR3 length equals 11 residues. Trimming cost V 8 bases and J 1 base, with 6 bases left between them. Germline V gene lookup returns CDR1 DFQATT and CDR2 SNEGSKA (reference sequence). Here the CDR3 DNA reads TGCAGTCCAGGGGCCAAAAACATTCAGTACTTC. This gives the protein CSPGAKNIQYF.

This clonotype has at least ten counts. The chain recombines TRBV7-9 with TRBJ2-3; D gene uncertain. The germline V gene encodes CDR1 SEHNR and CDR2 FQNEAQ (reference sequence). V was shortened by 6 bases and J by 4 bases, with 8 bases between the two germline ends. The CDR3 covers 12 residues. CDR3 sequence: CASSLTADTQYF. The CDR3 DNA reads TGTGCCAGCAGTCTTACAGCAGATACGCAGTATTTT.

The V call is TRBV4-1, the J call TRBJ2-7; D is possibly TRBD2 (6 bases). CDR3 length: 15 amino acids. Looked up from germline, CDR1 is MGHRA and CDR2 is YSYEKL. V was shortened by 1 base and J by 0 bases, with 10 bases between the two germline ends. The CDR3 coding sequence is TGCGCCAGCAGCCAAGTGGGACTGAGCTCCTACGAGCAGTACTTC. It codes for CASSQVGLSSYEQYF.

V is TRBV6-5 and J is TRBJ1-2; perhaps TRBD1 as D (5 bases). CDR1 and CDR2 from the germline V gene are MNHEY and SVGAGI. The V gene lost 6 bases and the J gene lost 4 bases, with 12 bases spanning the gap. CDR3 length equals 13 residues. This CDR3 is CASSRDGLYGYTF. The CDR3 DNA is TGTGCCAGCAGCAGGGACGGTCTCTATGGCTACACCTTC.